Listed below are T cell receptor beta chains from one sample, sequenced in a study of blood T cells in healthy people across ages. One entry per CDR3 protein, called by TCRdb with MiXCR from the 5' RACE reads. This sample yields some 750,000 distinct CDR3 sequences, of which around a fifth are seen a single time; around a fifth belongs to the top ten. Sequencing was carried out using blood. The receptor set was obtained from a man aged 65 to 85 in good health. The CDR3 runs from the conserved cysteine through the conserved F or W. A D gene is named only where the DNA matches it firmly. Rows give clone size only sometimes, using once, few, many, or a class for an expanded clone.

j_gene | v_gene | abundance | d_gene | CDR3aa | CDR3nt
TRBJ2-4 | TRBV20-1 | NA | NA | CSAKAWPSVQYF | TGCAGTGCTAAGGCTTGGCCAAGCGTTCAGTACTTC
TRBJ1-1 | TRBV20-1 | NA | NA | CSAIGGRGRNTEAFF | TGCAGTGCCATCGGTGGGAGGGGTCGAAACACTGAAGCTTTCTTT
TRBJ2-5 | TRBV7-8 | NA | NA | CASSLAGGLGETQYF | TGTGCCAGCAGCTTAGCGGGGGGACTGGGAGAGACCCAGTACTTC
TRBJ2-1 | TRBV6-1 | NA | TRBD2 | CATRTSGGDEQFF | TGTGCCACCAGGACTAGCGGGGGTGATGAGCAGTTCTTC
TRBJ1-1 | TRBV5-1 | few | NA | CATSVTGNTEAFF | TGCGCCACCTCCGTTACAGGGAACACTGAAGCTTTCTTT
TRBJ1-2 | TRBV29-1 | NA | NA | CSVEDNKGYDYTF | TGCAGCGTTGAAGATAATAAGGGGTATGACTACACCTTC
TRBJ2-1 | TRBV5-1 | few | TRBD2 | CASSLESTSGVNEQFF | TGCGCCAGCAGCTTGGAGTCTACTAGCGGCGTCAATGAGCAGTTCTTC
TRBJ1-1 | TRBV28 | NA | NA | CASSLLRGEAFF | TGTGCCAGCAGTTTGCTCCGGGGGGAAGCTTTCTTT
TRBJ2-1 | TRBV11-3 | NA | NA | CASSLTGGGQFF | TGTGCCAGCAGCTTAACAGGGGGGGGGCAGTTCTTC
TRBJ2-1 | TRBV20-1 | NA | NA | CSARVRGGSYNEQFF | TGCAGTGCTAGAGTTCGAGGGGGGTCCTACAATGAGCAGTTCTTC
TRBJ2-7 | TRBV7-2 | NA | NA | CASSLERGTFEQYF | TGTGCCAGCAGCTTAGAAAGGGGGACTTTCGAGCAGTACTTC
TRBJ2-1 | TRBV5-1 | NA | NA | CASSPEHAIINEQFF | TGCGCCAGCAGCCCGGAACACGCTATCATCAATGAGCAGTTCTTC
TRBJ2-5 | TRBV6-5 | NA | NA | CASSYRNQETQYF | TGTGCCAGCAGTTATAGGAACCAAGAGACCCAGTACTTC
TRBJ2-1 | TRBV5-1 | NA | TRBD2 | CASSRGGESSYNEQFF | TGCGCCAGCAGCCGCGGGGGGGAGAGCTCCTACAATGAGCAGTTCTTC
TRBJ1-1 | TRBV5-1 | NA | NA | CASSLARGNAEAFF | TGCGCCAGCAGCTTGGCGCGGGGGAATGCTGAAGCTTTCTTT
TRBJ1-1 | TRBV7-9 | NA | TRBD1 | CASSRTGGGMDTEAFF | TGTGCCAGCAGCAGAACAGGGGGCGGAATGGACACTGAAGCTTTCTTT
TRBJ2-2 | TRBV2 | once | NA | CASSETGANTGELFF | TGTGCCAGCAGTGAAACGGGGGCGAACACCGGGGAGCTGTTTTTT
TRBJ2-1 | TRBV5-4 | few | TRBD1 | CASSLRDRRINEQFF | TGTGCCAGCAGCCTCCGGGACAGGCGGATCAATGAGCAGTTCTTC
TRBJ1-1 | TRBV7-9 | few | NA | CASSLVSVSAFF | TGTGCCAGCAGCTTAGTAAGTGTATCGGCTTTCTTT
TRBJ1-4 | TRBV5-1 | NA | NA | CASSLGQRGATNEKLFF | TGCGCCAGCAGCTTGGGGCAGCGGGGGGCAACTAATGAAAAACTGTTTTTT
TRBJ1-1 | TRBV6-5 | few | TRBD1 | CASRPGQMNTEAFF | TGTGCCAGCAGGCCGGGACAGATGAACACTGAAGCTTTCTTT
TRBJ1-1 | TRBV12-3/TRBV12-4 | few | NA | CASSIRGEAFF | TGTGCCAGCAGCATTCGCGGAGAAGCTTTCTTT
TRBJ2-1 | TRBV20-1 | NA | TRBD2 | CSAYLAGGPYNEQFF | TGCAGTGCTTACCTAGCGGGGGGTCCCTACAATGAGCAGTTCTTC
TRBJ2-1 | TRBV12-3/TRBV12-4 | NA | NA | CASSFERGAGEQFF | TGTGCCAGCAGTTTTGAACGGGGGGCCGGTGAGCAGTTCTTC
TRBJ2-4 | TRBV12-3/TRBV12-4 | NA | NA | CASSFSTMRVFQYF | TGTGCCAGCAGTTTTAGTACGATGAGGGTGTTTCAGTACTTC
TRBJ2-1 | TRBV11-3 | NA | TRBD2 | CASSPKTSGHNEQFF | TGTGCCAGCAGCCCTAAGACTAGCGGTCACAATGAGCAGTTCTTC
TRBJ2-1 | TRBV20-1 | many | TRBD1 | CSARDWDRDEQFF | TGCAGTGCTAGAGACTGGGACAGGGATGAGCAGTTCTTC
TRBJ2-7 | TRBV28 | NA | NA | CASSLSDYEQYF | TGTGCCAGCAGTTTAAGTGACTACGAGCAGTACTTC
TRBJ2-3 | TRBV7-8 | many | NA | CASSPVGTDTQYF | TGTGCCAGCAGCCCCGTCGGCACAGATACGCAGTATTTT
TRBJ1-5 | TRBV2 | few | NA | CASSDGRSNQPQHF | TGTGCCAGCAGTGACGGGAGAAGCAATCAGCCCCAGCATTTT
TRBJ2-1 | TRBV20-1 | NA | TRBD2 | CSALRAGAPYNEQFF | TGCAGTGCTCTAAGAGCGGGGGCTCCCTACAATGAGCAGTTCTTC
TRBJ2-3 | TRBV7-9 | many | TRBD2 | CASSYPGDAGGTDTQYF | TGTGCCAGCAGCTATCCCGGCGATGCGGGGGGGACAGATACGCAGTATTTT
TRBJ2-5 | TRBV10-1 | NA | NA | CASSESVGAETQYF | TGCGCCAGCAGTGAGTCAGTTGGGGCAGAGACCCAGTACTTC
TRBJ2-1 | TRBV12-3/TRBV12-4 | NA | TRBD1 | CASSLVLAGQGLGGEQFF | TGTGCCAGCAGCCTTGTTTTAGCGGGACAGGGGTTGGGGGGTGAGCAGTTCTTC
TRBJ1-2 | TRBV20-1 | NA | TRBD1 | CSARGTDRVHGYTF | TGCAGTGCTAGAGGGACGGACAGGGTTCATGGCTACACCTTC
TRBJ1-2 | TRBV12-3/TRBV12-4 | NA | NA | CASSPHRTTNYGYTF | TGTGCCAGCAGTCCCCACCGGACGACCAACTATGGCTACACCTTC
TRBJ2-3 | TRBV20-1 | NA | NA | CSARVPAFDTQYF | TGCAGTGCTAGGGTCCCCGCCTTTGATACGCAGTATTTT
TRBJ1-4 | TRBV12-3/TRBV12-4 | NA | NA | CASSPRGLSDEKLFF | TGTGCCAGCAGCCCCCGGGGGCTATCGGACGAAAAACTGTTTTTT
TRBJ1-2 | TRBV7-8 | NA | TRBD1 | CASSLAGTGLRGYAF | TGTGCCAGCAGCTTAGCGGGGACAGGGCTTCGTGGCTACGCCTTC
TRBJ2-5 | TRBV12-3/TRBV12-4 | NA | NA | CASSLKGGVGTQYF | TGTGCCAGCAGCCTCAAGGGTGGTGTGGGGACCCAGTACTTC
TRBJ2-4 | TRBV7-2 | few | TRBD1 | CASSLDRDRVAKNIQYF | TGTGCCAGCAGCTTAGACCGGGACAGGGTAGCCAAAAACATTCAGTACTTC
TRBJ2-3 | TRBV12-3/TRBV12-4 | NA | NA | CASSLSGHLSTDTQYF | TGTGCCAGCAGTTTATCTGGACACCTTAGCACAGATACGCAGTATTTT
TRBJ2-3 | TRBV29-1 | NA | TRBD2 | CSVSVVGRTTDTQYF | TGCAGCGTATCCGTTGTCGGGAGGACCACAGATACGCAGTATTTT
TRBJ2-2 | TRBV5-1 | NA | NA | CASSLAQQGGELLF | TGCGCCAGCAGCTTGGCCCAGCAAGGCGGGGAGCTGCTTTTT
TRBJ1-1 | TRBV6-1 | many | NA | CASSEWGGSTEAFF | TGTGCCAGCAGTGAATGGGGTGGGAGCACTGAAGCTTTCTTT
TRBJ1-2 | TRBV3-1 | NA | NA | CASSQDLVDGGYTF | TGTGCCAGCAGCCAAGATCTCGTGGACGGGGGCTACACCTTC
TRBJ1-4 | TRBV5-1 | few | NA | CASSPDPTSEKLFF | TGCGCCAGCAGCCCGGACCCAACGAGTGAAAAACTGTTTTTT
TRBJ1-2 | TRBV3-1 | NA | NA | CASSQEQGLGGYPF | TGTGCCAGCAGCCAAGAACAGGGTCTGGGTGGCTACCCCTTC
TRBJ1-5 | TRBV6-5 | NA | NA | CASSYSMDQPQHF | TGTGCCAGCAGTTACTCTATGGATCAGCCCCAGCATTTT
TRBJ2-5 | TRBV12-3/TRBV12-4 | NA | NA | CASRRSRTEQEAQYF | TGTGCCAGCAGACGCTCCAGGACAGAACAAGAGGCCCAGTACTTC
TRBJ1-1 | TRBV19 | NA | NA | CASSIGNSGAGAFF | TGTGCCAGTAGTATAGGGAATTCGGGGGCGGGAGCTTTCTTT
TRBJ2-5 | TRBV6-2/TRBV6-3 | few | NA | CASKTGEETQYF | TGTGCCAGCAAAACGGGAGAAGAGACCCAGTACTTC
TRBJ1-1 | TRBV5-6 | few | NA | CASSLDGGGVTEAFF | TGTGCCAGCAGCTTGGACGGAGGGGGGGTCACTGAAGCTTTCTTT
TRBJ1-6 | TRBV5-1 | few | NA | CASSFGGVGNSPLHF | TGCGCCAGCAGCTTTGGAGGGGTGGGTAATTCACCCCTCCACTTT
TRBJ2-1 | TRBV24-1 | NA | NA | CATSDTDVPSSYNEQFF | TGTGCCACCAGTGATACCGACGTCCCAAGCTCCTACAATGAGCAGTTCTTC